This TCR beta chain was retrieved from a study of T cell responses to AZD1222 COVID-19 vaccine. Produced via immunoSEQ multiplex PCR; TCRdb's table is partial and in-frame only. Among approximately 150,000 clones listed, approximately 91% were seen once. CDR1 LGHNA and CDR2 YSLEER come from the germline V gene. Trimming removed 0 bases from V and 3 bases from J, with 12 bases in between. This CDR3 spans 15 amino acids. This sample comprised peripheral blood, obtained on day 0 of AZD1222 vaccination. The chain links TRBV4-3 to TRBJ2-7; D is uncertain. This TCR came from an adult in good health. The CDR3 reads CASSQERWNYYEQYF. As DNA, the CDR3 is TGCGCCAGCAGCCAAGAACGATGGAACTACTACGAGCAGTACTTC.